At least ten counts were recorded for the clone carrying this T cell receptor (beta chain). Its specificity is not known. Cyclophosphamide on days +3 and +4 followed busulfan-fludarabine conditioning and a marrow graft. This sample stems from a study of T cells after posttransplantation cyclophosphamide. The study's findings and limits: Tissue-infiltrating T cells from skin or gut overlapped little with blood T cells. Later post-transplant blood repertoires were often dominated by donor CD8+ memory clones. After PTCy, TRB diversity resembled that of CNI/methotrexate controls.

This CDR3 is 11 amino acids long. Germline loops: CDR1 DFQATT, CDR2 SNEGSKA (reference sequence). The V end was cut by 3 bases, the J end by 5 bases, with 7 bases between. Measured with immunoSEQ multiplex PCR; TCRdb has only the in-frame clones, and not every one. The sample shows some 2,000 clones, none of them appearing just once. The chain combines TRBV20-1 with TRBJ1-2; D remains ambiguous. This receptor was obtained from a female patient aged 60 to 70 who received an allogeneic stem cell transplant from a related donor and was CMV-positive. Some of the T cells might come from the graft donor. The sample here was PBMCs, taken 86 days after allogeneic stem cell transplant with posttransplant cyclophosphamide. CDR3 DNA sequence: TGCAGTGCTAGTCTCGGGTATGGCTACACCTTC. It encodes CSASLGYGYTF.